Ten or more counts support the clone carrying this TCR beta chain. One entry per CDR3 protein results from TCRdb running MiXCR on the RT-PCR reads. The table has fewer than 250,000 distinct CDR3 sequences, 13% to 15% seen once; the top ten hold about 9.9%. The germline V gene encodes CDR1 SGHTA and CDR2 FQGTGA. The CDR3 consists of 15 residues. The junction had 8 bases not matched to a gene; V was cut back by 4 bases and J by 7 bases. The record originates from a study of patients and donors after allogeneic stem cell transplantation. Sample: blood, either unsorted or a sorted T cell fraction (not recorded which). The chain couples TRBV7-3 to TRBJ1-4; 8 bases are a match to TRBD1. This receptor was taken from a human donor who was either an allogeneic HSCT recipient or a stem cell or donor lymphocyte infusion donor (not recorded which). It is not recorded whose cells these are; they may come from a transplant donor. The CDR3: CASSSLTGESEKLFF. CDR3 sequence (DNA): TGTGCCAGCAGCTCCCTGACAGGGGAAAGTGAAAAACTGTTTTTT. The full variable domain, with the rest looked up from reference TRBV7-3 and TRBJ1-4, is GAGVSQTPSNKVTEKGKYVELRCDPISGHTALYWYRQSLGQGPEFLIYFQGTGAADDSGLPNDRFFAVRPEGSVSTLKIQRTERGDSAVYLCASSSLTGESEKLFFGSGTQLSVL.